This is a list of T cell receptor beta chains from one sample in a study of T cells after yellow fever vaccination. MiXCR, run by TCRdb on the 5' RACE reads, gives a single entry per CDR3 protein. The profile shows roughly 250,000 distinct CDR3 sequences, approximately 13% of them singletons. The material was CD4+ T cells sorted from PBMCs, obtained 45 days after the yellow fever booster vaccination. The receptors here all came from a man aged 25-40 years who received the YFV17D yellow fever vaccine. CDR3s include the opening cysteine and the closing phenylalanine or tryptophan. D genes are given only for firm matches. Part of the rows lack a size; the others show once, few, many or a class for expanded clones.

j_call,v_call,d_call,clone_size,cdr3_aa,cdr3_nt
TRBJ2-7,TRBV29-1,.,few,CSVRLQAYEQYF,TGCAGCGTTCGGTTACAGGCCTACGAGCAGTACTTC
TRBJ2-7,TRBV20-1,.,.,CSARDLGLAGSEQYF,TGCAGTGCTAGAGATCTGGGCCTAGCCGGGTCCGAGCAGTACTTC
TRBJ2-1,TRBV27,TRBD1,few,CANLTGAYNEQFF,TGTGCCAACCTGACAGGGGCCTACAATGAGCAGTTCTTC
TRBJ2-1,TRBV7-7,.,.,CASSQGPGTNLNEQFF,TGTGCTAGCAGCCAGGGACCCGGGACAAATTTAAATGAGCAGTTCTTC
TRBJ2-5,TRBV5-1,TRBD2,few,CASSSPQTSGRVETQYF,TGCGCCAGCAGCTCGCCCCAGACTAGCGGGAGGGTGGAGACCCAGTACTTC
TRBJ2-1,TRBV7-6,TRBD2,few,CASSRRGLADNEQFF,TGTGCCAGCAGCCGGAGGGGACTAGCAGACAATGAGCAGTTCTTC
TRBJ1-1,TRBV29-1,.,few,CSDSRRNTEAFF,TGCAGCGATTCAAGGAGGAACACTGAAGCTTTCTTT
TRBJ2-4,TRBV20-1,.,few,CSASERAKNIQYF,TGCAGTGCTAGTGAAAGAGCCAAAAACATTCAGTACTTC
TRBJ1-3,TRBV5-1,TRBD1,few,CASSLEGTGTRNTIYF,TGCGCCAGCAGCTTGGAGGGGACAGGGACCCGAAACACCATATATTTT
TRBJ1-4,TRBV23-1,.,.,CASSLAAGRLNEKLFF,TGCGCCAGCAGTCTGGCGGCGGGACGGCTTAATGAAAAACTGTTTTTT
TRBJ2-7,TRBV20-1,TRBD2,few,CSARWREPSYEQYF,TGCAGTGCCCGGTGGCGGGAGCCATCCTACGAGCAGTACTTC
TRBJ2-7,TRBV5-5,.,.,CASSLEDYRLYEQYF,TGTGCCAGCAGCTTGGAGGACTACCGGCTCTACGAGCAGTACTTC
TRBJ2-7,TRBV24-1,.,.,CATSDSNRAYEQYF,TGTGCCACCAGTGATAGTAACAGGGCCTACGAGCAGTACTTC
TRBJ1-5,TRBV10-3,.,few,CAISEGLGNQPQHF,TGTGCCATCAGTGAAGGACTCGGCAATCAGCCCCAGCATTTT
TRBJ2-5,TRBV5-1,TRBD2,.,CASGVAGGVIRETQYF,TGCGCCAGCGGTGTAGCGGGAGGGGTTATTAGAGAGACCCAGTACTTC
TRBJ2-5,TRBV19,.,.,CASTEGWGSETQYF,TGTGCCAGTACCGAGGGATGGGGCTCAGAGACCCAGTACTTC
TRBJ2-3,TRBV7-2,TRBD2,many,CASRLTSMENTQYF,TGTGCCAGCAGATTGACTAGCATGGAGAATACGCAGTATTTT
TRBJ2-7,TRBV18,TRBD2,.,CASSPPGLAGSSYEQYF,TGTGCCAGCTCACCACCGGGACTAGCGGGAAGCTCCTACGAGCAGTACTTC
TRBJ2-3,TRBV5-5,TRBD1,.,CASSLGGQGAVDTQYF,TGTGCCAGCAGCTTGGGGGGACAGGGGGCTGTAGATACGCAGTATTTT
TRBJ1-5,TRBV5-1,.,few,CASSLGTAGSQPQHF,TGCGCCAGCAGCTTGGGGACAGCGGGTAGTCAGCCCCAGCATTTT
TRBJ2-7,TRBV4-3,TRBD2,.,CASSQTLAGVLYEQYF,TGCGCCAGCAGTCAAACCCTAGCGGGAGTGCTCTACGAGCAGTACTTC
TRBJ2-1,TRBV3-1,TRBD2,.,CASSSSGDNEQFF,TGTGCCAGCAGCTCTAGCGGCGACAATGAGCAGTTCTTC
TRBJ2-1,TRBV20-1,.,.,CSATPGDPSYNEQFF,TGCAGTGCAACCCCGGGGGATCCCTCCTACAATGAGCAGTTCTTC
TRBJ2-5,TRBV2,.,few,CASTTTGKGTQYF,TGTGCCAGCACGACGACAGGAAAAGGGACCCAGTACTTC
TRBJ1-5,TRBV6-1,TRBD1,many,CASSRDRVNQPQHF,TGTGCCAGCAGCAGGGACAGGGTCAATCAGCCCCAGCATTTT
TRBJ2-1,TRBV20-1,.,many,CSGGGDSPYNEQFF,TGCAGTGGAGGGGGGGACAGCCCATACAATGAGCAGTTCTTC
TRBJ2-6,TRBV5-1,.,few,CASSFKWPGDFSGANVLTF,TGCGCCAGCAGCTTCAAATGGCCGGGGGACTTCTCTGGGGCCAACGTCCTGACTTTC
TRBJ2-7,TRBV29-1,TRBD1,.,CSVGAGTGRAEQYF,TGCAGCGTTGGAGCCGGGACAGGGCGAGCCGAGCAGTACTTC
TRBJ2-2,TRBV2,.,.,CASSEARANTGELFF,TGTGCCAGCAGTGAAGCCAGGGCTAACACCGGGGAGCTGTTTTTT
TRBJ2-4,TRBV18,TRBD2,.,CASSPRVGGDAKNIQYF,TGTGCCAGCTCCCCTCGCGTCGGGGGGGACGCCAAAAACATTCAGTACTTC
TRBJ1-5,TRBV20-1,.,few,CSARGEQGGNQPQHF,TGCAGTGCTAGGGGTGAGCAGGGTGGCAATCAGCCCCAGCATTTT
TRBJ1-1,TRBV12-3/TRBV12-4,.,few,CASSLGSLAFF,TGTGCCAGCAGTCTTGGGAGTTTAGCTTTCTTT
TRBJ2-2,TRBV5-1,.,.,CASSLTRDTNTGELFF,TGCGCCAGCAGCTTGACACGGGACACTAACACCGGGGAGCTGTTTTTT
TRBJ2-3,TRBV6-5,TRBD2,.,CASSSHGTSGSSLDTQYF,TGTGCCAGCAGTTCCCACGGGACTAGCGGGAGTTCTCTCGATACGCAGTATTTT
TRBJ1-2,TRBV28,TRBD1,.,CASTKNRQGVYGYTF,TGTGCCAGCACCAAGAACCGACAGGGGGTCTATGGCTACACCTTC
TRBJ2-3,TRBV7-2,.,few,CASSAPPGAGTQYF,TGTGCCAGCAGCGCCCCGCCGGGGGCAGGCACGCAGTATTTT
TRBJ1-2,TRBV30,.,few,CAWTPLYGYTF,TGTGCCTGGACCCCTCTATATGGCTACACCTTC
TRBJ1-1,TRBV20-1,.,.,CSARVTAKTEAFF,TGCAGTGCTAGAGTGACTGCAAAGACTGAAGCTTTCTTT
TRBJ2-5,TRBV5-1,.,.,CASRLVWETQYF,TGCGCCAGCAGATTGGTGTGGGAGACCCAGTACTTC
TRBJ2-7,TRBV5-1,.,few,CASSLARTTYEQYF,TGCGCCAGCAGCTTGGCCAGGACAACATACGAGCAGTACTTC
TRBJ2-7,TRBV20-1,.,few,CSAGGTGLNYEQYF,TGCAGTGCTGGTGGTACCGGGCTGAACTACGAGCAGTACTTC
TRBJ2-5,TRBV20-1,TRBD2,many,CSASVITSGQETQYF,TGCAGTGCTAGTGTTATAACTAGCGGGCAAGAGACCCAGTACTTC
TRBJ2-3,TRBV20-1,TRBD1,.,CSAIGQGALSQYF,TGCAGTGCTATAGGACAGGGGGCGCTTTCGCAGTATTTT
TRBJ2-1,TRBV5-1,TRBD2,few,CASSLGLSGRDMNEQFF,TGCGCCAGCAGCTTGGGGCTTAGCGGGAGGGACATGAATGAGCAGTTCTTC